This TCR beta chain was sequenced for a study of cytomegalovirus exposure and HLA in healthy donors. Findings and limits, study-wide: Per published accounts, TCR beta sequences correctly predicted the HLA-A and HLA-B alleles of most subjects.

60 Vbeta and 13 Jbeta primers were used in PCR. Clones were sequenced by immunoSEQ multiplex PCR, and TCRdb holds only the in-frame ones, with some missing. Of roughly 150,000 clones in the sample, over 70% were seen once. This CDR3 contains 14 residues. Germline V lookup: CDR1 MGHDK, CDR2 SYGVNS. The germline V and J ends were trimmed by 6 bases and 1 base, with 9 bases remaining between them. For this clone: Its specificity is unknown.

Healthy bone marrow donors made up the donor group. Sequenced sample: PBMCs. This clonotype was obtained from a woman between 35 and 50 years old in good health and CMV-seronegative. The chain uses TRBV25-1 and TRBJ2-2; TRBD1 is a possible D gene (6 bases). CDR3 DNA sequence: TGTGCCAGCAGGAAGGGACAGAACACCGGGGAGCTGTTTTTT. Amino acid sequence: CASRKGQNTGELFF.